The sequence of this T cell receptor beta chain was determined in a study of blood T cell repertoires in COVID-19. Study details: COVID-19 samples collected from the United States, Italy and Spain covered acute and convalescent phases. T cells, B-cell-depleted T cells, or PBMCs supplied cDNA or gDNA.

In the study's own analysis: Reference gene primer amplification gave estimated nucleated cell counts. This table comes from immunoSEQ multiplex PCR, and its TCRdb copy is limited to in-frame clones, with some not included. V and J calls plus clone size are reproduced from that table; the DNA served to infer D and trimming. In the table there are 250,000 to 400,000 clones, approximately 88% of which are singletons. Seattle researchers signed up patients amid active infection and tracked them longitudinally. The CDR3 extends over 15 amino acids. Losses at the gene ends were 4 bases for V and 4 bases for J; bases not matched to a gene: 9. Germline values: CDR1 MNHEY, CDR2 SMNVEV (reference sequence).

The specimen sequenced was peripheral blood. The sequence was obtained from a woman aged 25 to 39 with COVID-19, enrolled during active disease. V and J are TRBV27 and TRBJ1-2, with 7 nucleotides matching TRBD1. The CDR3: CASSSRQGLGYGYTF. In nucleotides, the CDR3 is TGTGCCAGCAGTTCGCGACAGGGTCTTGGCTATGGCTACACCTTC.